The rows below give T cell receptor beta chains drawn from one sample of a study of T cells in Graves' hyperthyroidism and ophthalmopathy. TCRdb processed the multiplex PCR reads anew with MiXCR; each CDR3 protein has one entry. The data show roughly 500,000 distinct CDR3 sequences, with 14% seen just once and approximately 5.7% held by the top ten. The specimen was blood. Receptors originate from a woman in her 30s with Graves' hyperthyroidism that later progressed to Graves' ophthalmopathy. Each CDR3 is given with its conserved first and last residue. A D gene is named only where the DNA matches it firmly. Clone size is shown for a subset of rows, as once, few, many or a class of expanded clone.

j_call	clone_size	d_call	v_call	cdr3_aa	cdr3_nt
TRBJ2-7	many	TRBD2	TRBV9	CASSVVAGVGEQYF	TGTGCCAGCAGCGTAGTTGCGGGAGTCGGCGAGCAGTACTTC
TRBJ2-1	few	.	TRBV9	CASSAGSGNYNEQFF	TGTGCCAGCAGCGCCGGCTCGGGCAACTACAATGAGCAGTTCTTC
TRBJ2-1	.	.	TRBV5-1	CASSPGPGSSYNEQFF	TGCGCCAGCAGCCCCGGACCCGGCAGCTCCTACAATGAGCAGTTCTTC
TRBJ1-2	many	.	TRBV7-8	CASSLVGVSTNYGYTF	TGTGCCAGCAGCTTAGTTGGGGTCTCTACTAACTATGGCTACACCTTC
TRBJ2-1	.	TRBD1	TRBV20-1	CSARPGGGYNEQFF	TGCAGTGCTAGACCAGGGGGCGGCTACAATGAGCAGTTCTTC
TRBJ2-1	many	.	TRBV7-2	CASSRPPPPYNEQFF	TGTGCCAGCAGTCGCCCACCGCCCCCCTACAATGAGCAGTTCTTC
TRBJ2-2	many	.	TRBV7-3	CASSLLGGLNSGELFF	TGTGCCAGCAGCTTACTCGGGGGGCTCAACTCCGGGGAGCTGTTTTTT
TRBJ2-3	many	.	TRBV12-3/TRBV12-4	CASSYAGNGTDTQYF	TGTGCCAGCAGTTACGCGGGAAATGGCACAGATACGCAGTATTTT
TRBJ2-7	.	.	TRBV7-2	CASSFSGTFYEQYF	TGTGCCAGCAGCTTTTCCGGGACATTCTACGAGCAGTACTTC
TRBJ1-1	few	.	TRBV19	CASSPLGAGEGTEAFF	TGTGCCAGTAGTCCCCTCGGGGCGGGCGAGGGCACTGAAGCTTTCTTT
TRBJ2-1	.	TRBD2	TRBV2	CASRGLAEPDSYNEQFF	TGTGCCAGCAGAGGACTAGCGGAACCCGACTCCTACAATGAGCAGTTCTTC
TRBJ1-1	few	.	TRBV6-1	CASSESPWETPLAFF	TGTGCCAGCAGTGAAAGTCCCTGGGAGACCCCACTCGCTTTCTTT
TRBJ2-3	once	TRBD2	TRBV19	CASSIGTGLAADTQYF	TGTGCCAGTAGTATAGGGACAGGACTAGCGGCCGATACGCAGTATTTT
TRBJ2-1	few	TRBD1	TRBV19	CASTLLDRGSEQFF	TGTGCCAGTACTCTCCTGGACAGGGGGAGTGAGCAGTTCTTC
TRBJ2-7	.	.	TRBV28	CASSFRQGINEQYF	TGTGCCAGCAGTTTCAGGCAGGGGATCAACGAGCAGTACTTC
TRBJ1-1	many	.	TRBV19	CASRESGVLVDTEAFF	TGTGCCAGTAGAGAATCGGGGGTTCTCGTAGACACTGAAGCTTTCTTT
TRBJ1-5	many	.	TRBV19	CASKRGGDSNQPQHF	TGTGCCAGTAAAAGGGGAGGGGATAGCAATCAGCCCCAGCATTTT
TRBJ2-7	many	.	TRBV18	CASSPPGNPPYEQYF	TGTGCCAGCTCACCACCAGGGAACCCCCCCTACGAGCAGTACTTC
TRBJ1-4	.	.	TRBV28	CASVRGGGEKLFF	TGTGCCAGCGTCAGGGGCGGAGGTGAAAAACTGTTTTTT
TRBJ1-3	.	.	TRBV30	CAWSQPQSVSGNTIYF	TGTGCCTGGAGCCAACCCCAATCGGTGTCTGGAAACACCATATATTTT
TRBJ2-5	.	.	TRBV19	CASSIVFSEETQYF	TGTGCCAGTAGTATCGTGTTTTCAGAAGAGACCCAGTACTTC
TRBJ1-1	many	.	TRBV6-1	CASSFGAGGGTEAFF	TGTGCCAGCAGTTTTGGAGCCGGTGGTGGCACTGAAGCTTTCTTT
TRBJ1-6	once	.	TRBV12-5	CASGKGRLQGTNSPLHF	TGTGCTAGTGGAAAAGGCCGCCTACAGGGAACTAATTCACCCCTCCACTTT
TRBJ2-3	.	.	TRBV27	CASSAFQGGTDTQYF	TGTGCCAGCAGTGCCTTTCAGGGCGGCACAGATACGCAGTATTTT
TRBJ1-2	.	TRBD1	TRBV24-1	CATSDFGTGANYGYTF	TGTGCCACCAGTGACTTCGGGACAGGGGCCAACTATGGCTACACCTTC
TRBJ2-3	many	.	TRBV2	CASKRAGGTDTQYF	TGTGCCAGCAAGCGAGCGGGTGGCACAGATACGCAGTATTTT
TRBJ2-5	many	TRBD2	TRBV7-2	CASSVSLAGGQETQYF	TGTGCCAGCAGCGTCTCTTTAGCGGGAGGACAAGAGACCCAGTACTTC
TRBJ2-7	few	.	TRBV28	CASRRPQSSYEQYF	TGTGCCAGCAGGAGACCGCAGAGCTCCTACGAGCAGTACTTC
TRBJ1-1	many	TRBD1	TRBV19	CASSRDRVTEAFF	TGTGCCAGTAGTCGGGACAGGGTCACTGAAGCTTTCTTT
TRBJ1-4	many	.	TRBV5-5	CASSFRSAELFF	TGTGCCAGCAGCTTTCGGTCCGCGGAACTGTTTTTT
TRBJ2-3	many	TRBD2	TRBV5-1	CASSSSGRVTDTQYF	TGCGCCAGCAGCTCTAGCGGGAGAGTCACAGATACGCAGTATTTT
TRBJ1-1	few	.	TRBV12-3/TRBV12-4	CASIGAVNTEAFF	TGTGCCAGCATCGGGGCCGTTAACACTGAAGCTTTCTTT
TRBJ1-4	few	.	TRBV29-1	CSVGAGFNEKLFF	TGCAGCGTTGGTGCAGGTTTTAATGAAAAACTGTTTTTT
TRBJ1-5	many	TRBD1	TRBV3-1	CASSQEFRGPDQPQHF	TGTGCCAGCAGCCAAGAGTTCAGGGGGCCCGATCAGCCCCAGCATTTT
TRBJ1-5	.	.	TRBV19	CASCEMGSNQPQHF	TGTGCCAGCTGTGAAATGGGAAGCAATCAGCCCCAGCATTTT
TRBJ1-5	many	.	TRBV6-2/TRBV6-3	CASSYLDRQGQPQHF	TGTGCCAGCAGTTACCTCGACAGGCAAGGTCAGCCCCAGCATTTT
TRBJ1-3	many	TRBD1	TRBV12-3/TRBV12-4	CASSLWGQGSSGNTIYF	TGTGCCAGCAGTTTATGGGGACAGGGGAGCTCTGGAAACACCATATATTTT
TRBJ1-6	.	.	TRBV6-1	CASSEVEGSPLHF	TGTGCCAGCAGTGAAGTTGAGGGTTCACCCCTCCACTTT
TRBJ1-4	many	.	TRBV7-2	CASSLVQGGEKLFF	TGTGCCAGCAGCTTGGTACAGGGCGGAGAAAAACTGTTTTTT